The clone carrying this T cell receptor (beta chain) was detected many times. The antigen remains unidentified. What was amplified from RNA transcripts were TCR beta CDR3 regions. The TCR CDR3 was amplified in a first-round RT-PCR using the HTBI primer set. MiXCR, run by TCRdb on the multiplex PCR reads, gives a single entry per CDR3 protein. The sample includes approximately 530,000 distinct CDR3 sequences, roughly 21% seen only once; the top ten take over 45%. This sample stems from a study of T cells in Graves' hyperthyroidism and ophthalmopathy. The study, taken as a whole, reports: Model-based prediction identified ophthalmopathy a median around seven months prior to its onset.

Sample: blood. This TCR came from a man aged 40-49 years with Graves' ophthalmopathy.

The CDR3 nucleotides read TGTGCCAGCAAAATTAAGCGGGACAGCTCCTACGAGCAGTACTTC. It encodes CASKIKRDSSYEQYF. The V call is TRBV27, the J call TRBJ2-7; either TRBD1 or TRBD2 may supply D (7 bases each). The CDR3 is made up of 15 amino acids. Germline CDR1 reads MNHEY; CDR2 reads SMNVEV (reference sequence). Trimming removed 7 bases from V and 0 bases from J, with 16 bases in between.